This TCR beta chain was recorded in a study of glioma-infiltrating T cells. Across the whole study: Before surgery, glioma patients received dexamethasone for at most six days.

The CDR3 is 17 residues long. J was trimmed by 7 bases and V by 3 bases; bases with no gene match: 10. Per germline, CDR1 MNHEY and CDR2 SMNVEV (reference sequence). The iRepertoire nested amplicon-rescue multiplex PCR amplified TCR alpha and beta CDR3s from RNA. In TCRdb, the multiplex PCR reads were re-called with MiXCR into one record per CDR3 protein. The sample holds a few hundred thousand distinct CDR3 sequences, around 38% seen once. General study findings and limits: Shared blood CDR3 signature motifs marked patients with low tissue-blood divergence. Tissue-blood divergence was below expectation in non-neoplastic patients, above in gliomas.

This clonotype was seen ten or more times. What it binds is unknown. The sequenced sample was glioma tissue, nonneoplastic brain tissue, or PBMCs (not recorded which). This TCR came from a human donor with low-grade glioma or glioblastoma, undergoing nonglioma brain surgery, or in good health (not recorded which). This chain links TRBV27 with TRBJ2-1; TRBD1 matches 12 bases. The CDR3 loop is CASSLRDRGQVENEQFF. For the CDR3, the DNA is TGTGCCAGCAGTTTGAGGGACAGGGGGCAGGTTGAGAATGAGCAGTTCTTC.